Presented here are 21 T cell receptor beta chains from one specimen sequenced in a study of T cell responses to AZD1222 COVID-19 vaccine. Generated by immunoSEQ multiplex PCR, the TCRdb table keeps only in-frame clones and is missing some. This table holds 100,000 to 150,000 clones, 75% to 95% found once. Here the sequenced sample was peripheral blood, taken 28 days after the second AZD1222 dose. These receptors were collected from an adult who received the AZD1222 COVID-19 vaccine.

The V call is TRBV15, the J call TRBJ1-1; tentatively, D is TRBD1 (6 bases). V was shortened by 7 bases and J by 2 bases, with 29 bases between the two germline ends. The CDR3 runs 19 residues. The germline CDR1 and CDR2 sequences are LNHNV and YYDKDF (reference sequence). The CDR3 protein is CATNNGTLRTIRLNTEAFF. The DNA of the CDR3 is TGTGCCACCAACAACGGGACACTAAGGACCATACGGCTAAACACTGAAGCTTTCTTT. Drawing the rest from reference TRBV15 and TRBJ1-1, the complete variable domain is DAMVIQNPRYQVTQFGKPVTLSCSQTLNHNVMYWYQQKSSQAPKLLFHYYDKDFNNEADTPDNFQSRRPNTSFCFLDIRSPGLGDTAMYLCATNNGTLRTIRLNTEAFFGQGTRLTVV.

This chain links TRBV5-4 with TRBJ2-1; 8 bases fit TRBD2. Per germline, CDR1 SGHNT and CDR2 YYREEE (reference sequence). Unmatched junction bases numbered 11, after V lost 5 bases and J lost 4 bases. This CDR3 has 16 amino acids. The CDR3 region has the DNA TGTGCCAGCAGTTTAGACGCGGGAGGCGTTTACAATGAGCAGTTCTTC. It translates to CASSLDAGGVYNEQFF.

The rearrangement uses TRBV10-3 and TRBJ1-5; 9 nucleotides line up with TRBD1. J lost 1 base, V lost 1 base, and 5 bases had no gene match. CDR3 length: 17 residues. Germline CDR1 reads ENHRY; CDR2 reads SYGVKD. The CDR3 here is CAISEYKTGGSNQPQHF. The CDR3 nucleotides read TGTGCCATCAGTGAGTATAAGACAGGGGGGAGCAATCAGCCCCAGCATTTT.

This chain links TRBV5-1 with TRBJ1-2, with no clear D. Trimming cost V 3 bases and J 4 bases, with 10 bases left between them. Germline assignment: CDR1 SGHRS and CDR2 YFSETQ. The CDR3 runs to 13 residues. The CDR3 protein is CASSSGRSYGYTF. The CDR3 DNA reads TGCGCCAGCAGCTCCGGACGGTCCTATGGCTACACCTTC. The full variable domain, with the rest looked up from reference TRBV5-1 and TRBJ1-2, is KAGVTQTPRYLIKTRGQQVTLSCSPISGHRSVSWYQQTPGQGLQFLFEYFSETQRNKGNFPGRFSGRQFSNSRSEMNVSTLELGDSALYLCASSSGRSYGYTFGSGTRLTVV.

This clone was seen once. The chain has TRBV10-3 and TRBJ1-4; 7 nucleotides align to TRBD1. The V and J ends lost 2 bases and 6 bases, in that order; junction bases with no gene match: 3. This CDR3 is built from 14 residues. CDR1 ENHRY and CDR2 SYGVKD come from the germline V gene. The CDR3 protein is CAISETGAYEKLFF. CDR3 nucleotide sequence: TGTGCCATCAGTGAGACAGGGGCCTATGAAAAACTGTTTTTT.

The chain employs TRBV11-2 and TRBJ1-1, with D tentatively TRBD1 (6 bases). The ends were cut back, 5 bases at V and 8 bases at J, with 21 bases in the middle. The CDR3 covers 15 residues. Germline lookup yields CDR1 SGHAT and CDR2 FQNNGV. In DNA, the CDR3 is TGTGCCAGCAGCCCGCGACCCGCTGGGGGGGCCGAAGCTTTCTTT. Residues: CASSPRPAGGAEAFF. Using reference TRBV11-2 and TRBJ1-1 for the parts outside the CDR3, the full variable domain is EAGVAQSPRYKIIEKRQSVAFWCNPISGHATLYWYQQILGQGPKLLIQFQNNGVVDDSQLPKDRFSAERLKGVDSTLKIQPAKLEDSAVYLCASSPRPAGGAEAFFGQGTRLTVV.

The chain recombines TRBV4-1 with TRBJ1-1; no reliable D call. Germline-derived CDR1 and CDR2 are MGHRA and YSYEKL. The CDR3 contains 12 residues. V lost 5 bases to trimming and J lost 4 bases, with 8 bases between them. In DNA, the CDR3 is TGCGCCAGCAGCGCGCCAACCACTGAAGCTTTCTTT. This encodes CASSAPTTEAFF.

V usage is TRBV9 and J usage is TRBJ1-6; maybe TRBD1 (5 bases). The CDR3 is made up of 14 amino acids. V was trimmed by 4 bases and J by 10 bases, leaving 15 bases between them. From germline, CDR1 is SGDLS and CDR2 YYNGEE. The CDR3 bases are TGTGCCAGCAGCCCCCAGGTTCGGGACTCACCCCTCCACTTT. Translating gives CASSPQVRDSPLHF.

CDR3 amino acids: CASSQTGGSDQPQHF. The CDR3 DNA sequence: TGTGCCAGCAGTCAAACAGGGGGCTCTGATCAGCCCCAGCATTTT. The chain carries TRBV6-4 and TRBJ1-5, with 9 bases identical to TRBD1. The CDR3 runs to 15 residues. The V gene's germline CDR1 is MRHNA and CDR2 SNTAGT. Germline trimming cut 5 bases from V and 5 bases from J; bases unmatched to any gene: 7.

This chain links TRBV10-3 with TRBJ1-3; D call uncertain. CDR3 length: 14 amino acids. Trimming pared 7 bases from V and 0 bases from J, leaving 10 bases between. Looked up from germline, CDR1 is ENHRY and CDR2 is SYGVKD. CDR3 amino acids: CAIIKDNSGNTIYF. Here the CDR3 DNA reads TGTGCCATCATAAAAGACAACTCTGGAAACACCATATATTTT.

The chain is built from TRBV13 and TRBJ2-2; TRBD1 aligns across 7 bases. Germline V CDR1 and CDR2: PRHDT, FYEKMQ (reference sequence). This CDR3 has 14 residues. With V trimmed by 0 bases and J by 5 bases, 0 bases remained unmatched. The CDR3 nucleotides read TGTGCCAGCAGCTTAGGGGACAGGACCGGGGAGCTGTTTTTT. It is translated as CASSLGDRTGELFF.

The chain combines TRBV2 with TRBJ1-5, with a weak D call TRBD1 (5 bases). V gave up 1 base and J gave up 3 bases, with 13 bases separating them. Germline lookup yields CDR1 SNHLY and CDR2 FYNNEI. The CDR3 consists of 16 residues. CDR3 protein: CASSEGGSSFNQPQHF. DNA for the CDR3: TGTGCCAGCAGTGAAGGGGGCAGTAGTTTCAATCAGCCCCAGCATTTT. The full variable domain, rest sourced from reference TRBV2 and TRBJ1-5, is EPEVTQTPSHQVTQMGQEVILRCVPISNHLYFYWYRQILGQKVEFLVSFYNNEISEKSEIFDDQFSVERPDGSNFTLKIRSTKLEDSAMYFCASSEGGSSFNQPQHFGDGTRLSIL.

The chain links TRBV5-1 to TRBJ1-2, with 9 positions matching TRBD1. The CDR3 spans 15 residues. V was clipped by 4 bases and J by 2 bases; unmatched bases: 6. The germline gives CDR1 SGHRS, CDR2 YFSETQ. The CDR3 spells CASSAAGQGNYGYTF. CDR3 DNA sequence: TGCGCCAGCAGCGCGGCGGGACAGGGCAACTATGGCTACACCTTC.

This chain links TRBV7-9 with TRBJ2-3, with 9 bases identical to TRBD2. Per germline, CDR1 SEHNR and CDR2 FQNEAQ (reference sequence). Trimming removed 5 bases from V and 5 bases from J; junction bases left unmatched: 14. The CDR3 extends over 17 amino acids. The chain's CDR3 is CASSPQSGGGAIDTQYF. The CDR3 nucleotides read TGTGCCAGCAGCCCGCAGTCCGGCGGGGGGGCGATAGATACGCAGTATTTT. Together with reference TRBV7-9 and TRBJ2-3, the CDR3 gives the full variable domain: DTGVSQNPRHKITKRGQNVTFRCDPISEHNRLYWYRQTLGQGPEFLTYFQNEAQLEKSRLLSDRFSAERPKGSFSTLEIQRTEQGDSAMYLCASSPQSGGGAIDTQYFGPGTRLTVL.

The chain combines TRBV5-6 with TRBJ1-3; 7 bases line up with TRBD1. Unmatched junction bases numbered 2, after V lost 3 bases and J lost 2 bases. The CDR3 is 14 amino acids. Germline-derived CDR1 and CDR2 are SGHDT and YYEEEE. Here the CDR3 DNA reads TGTGCCAGCAGCTGGGGGACAGCTGGAAACACCATATATTTT. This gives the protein CASSWGTAGNTIYF.

This chain's CDR3 is CASSDPRQGASGYTF. CDR3 coding DNA: TGTGCCAGCAGTGATCCGAGACAGGGGGCCTCTGGCTACACCTTC. V usage is TRBV2 and J usage is TRBJ1-2; 10 bases agree with TRBD1. This CDR3 region has 15 residues. Per the germline V gene, CDR1 is SNHLY and CDR2 is FYNNEI. V gave up 3 bases and J gave up 7 bases; unmatched junction bases: 8.

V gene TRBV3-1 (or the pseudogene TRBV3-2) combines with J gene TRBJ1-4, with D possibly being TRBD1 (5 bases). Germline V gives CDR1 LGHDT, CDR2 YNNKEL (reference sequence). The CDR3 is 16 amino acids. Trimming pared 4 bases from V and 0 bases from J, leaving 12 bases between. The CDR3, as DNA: TGTGCCAGCAGCCTTACAGGTTATGCAACTAATGAAAAACTGTTTTTT. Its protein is CASSLTGYATNEKLFF.

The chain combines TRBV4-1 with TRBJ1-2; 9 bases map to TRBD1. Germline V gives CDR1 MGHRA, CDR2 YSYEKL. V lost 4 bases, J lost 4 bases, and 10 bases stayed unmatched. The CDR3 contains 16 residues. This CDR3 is CASSRDFRDRVYGYTF. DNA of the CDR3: TGCGCCAGCAGCCGGGACTTCCGGGACAGGGTCTATGGCTACACCTTC.

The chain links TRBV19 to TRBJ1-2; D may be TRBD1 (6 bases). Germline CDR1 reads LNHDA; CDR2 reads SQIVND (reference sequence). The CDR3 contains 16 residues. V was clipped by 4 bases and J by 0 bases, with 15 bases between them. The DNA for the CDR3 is TGTGCCAGTAGTAAGCTCGGGACACGGACTAACTATGGCTACACCTTC. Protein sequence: CASSKLGTRTNYGYTF.

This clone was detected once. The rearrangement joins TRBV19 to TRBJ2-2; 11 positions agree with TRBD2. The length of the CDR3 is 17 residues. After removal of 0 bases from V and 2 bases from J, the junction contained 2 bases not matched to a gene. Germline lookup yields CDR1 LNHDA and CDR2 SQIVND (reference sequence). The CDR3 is CASSIELAGVNTGELFF. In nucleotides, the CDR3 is TGTGCCAGTAGTATAGAACTAGCGGGAGTAAACACCGGGGAGCTGTTTTTT. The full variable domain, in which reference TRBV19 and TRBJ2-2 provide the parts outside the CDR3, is DGGITQSPKYLFRKEGQNVTLSCEQNLNHDAMYWYRQDPGQGLRLIYYSQIVNDFQKGDIAEGYSVSREKKESFPLTVTSAQKNPTAFYLCASSIELAGVNTGELFFGEGSRLTVL.

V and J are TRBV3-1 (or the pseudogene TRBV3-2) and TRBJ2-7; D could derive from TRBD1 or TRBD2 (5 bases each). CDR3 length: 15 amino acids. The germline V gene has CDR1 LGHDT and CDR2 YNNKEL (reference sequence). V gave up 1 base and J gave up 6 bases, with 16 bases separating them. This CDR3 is CASSQAPTGRREQYF. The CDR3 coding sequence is TGTGCCAGCAGCCAAGCCCCGACGGGGCGGCGCGAGCAGTACTTC.